Listed below are T cell receptor beta chains from one sample, sequenced in a study of blood T cells in healthy people across ages. One entry per CDR3 protein, called by TCRdb with MiXCR from the 5' RACE reads. The profile shows roughly 1.9 million distinct CDR3 sequences, around 42% of them singletons. Material: blood. The receptors were gathered from a human donor in good health. CDR3s include the opening cysteine and the closing phenylalanine or tryptophan. A D gene is named only where the DNA matches it firmly. Clone size, where shown, is once, few, many, or a class for clones that have expanded.

J	size	D	V	DNA	CDR3
TRBJ2-7	once	TRBD2	TRBV7-9	TGTGCCAGCAGCTCGTTCAGGACTAGCGGGGGAGCCTACGAGCAGTACTTC	CASSSFRTSGGAYEQYF
TRBJ2-2	NA	NA	TRBV25-1	TGTGCCAGCAGTGAAGGCAGGGCAAACACCGGGGAGCTGTTTTTT	CASSEGRANTGELFF
TRBJ2-7	NA	NA	TRBV7-2	TGTGCCAGCAGCTTAGACAGGGTTAGAAACGAGCAGTACTTC	CASSLDRVRNEQYF
TRBJ2-1	NA	NA	TRBV11-3	TGTGCCAGCAGCCCCCCCGAAGGTGGGGGGTCTTACGGGCAGTTCTTC	CASSPPEGGGSYGQFF
TRBJ2-5	NA	NA	TRBV6-1	TGTGCCAGCAGCAAAGCGGCGTTATCCCAAGAGACCCAGTACTTC	CASSKAALSQETQYF
TRBJ2-7	few	NA	TRBV20-1	TGCAGTGCTAGAGTGATCGGTTACGAGCAGTACTTC	CSARVIGYEQYF
TRBJ2-2	few	NA	TRBV4-1	TGCGCCAGCAGCCAAGGGGCGTGGGGGCCGAACACCGGGGAGCTGTTTTTT	CASSQGAWGPNTGELFF
TRBJ1-2	few	NA	TRBV9	TGTGCCAGCAGCGCCCGGCGACAGAACTATGGCTACACCTTC	CASSARRQNYGYTF
TRBJ2-3	few	NA	TRBV5-1	TGCGCCAGCAGCTTAATAGGGTTCGCAGATACGCAGTATTTT	CASSLIGFADTQYF
TRBJ2-1	few	TRBD1	TRBV7-9	TGTGCCAGCAGCTTGTATAGTCGGGACAGGGGCGACGAGCAGTTCTTC	CASSLYSRDRGDEQFF
TRBJ2-3	few	TRBD2	TRBV5-1	TGCGCCAGCACCGACCGGGCGGGGGGATCTACAGATACGCAGTATTTT	CASTDRAGGSTDTQYF
TRBJ2-1	NA	TRBD1	TRBV5-6	TGTGCCAGCAGCTTGGTGCAGGGGGCAAGCAATGAGCAGTTCTTC	CASSLVQGASNEQFF
TRBJ2-7	NA	TRBD2	TRBV4-2	TGTGCCAGCAGCCAGGGGGGGGGTCTACACGAGCAGTACTTC	CASSQGGGLHEQYF
TRBJ2-7	few	NA	TRBV7-2	TGTGCCAGCAGCTCCTACAGGGACGTCTGGAACGAGCAGTACTTC	CASSSYRDVWNEQYF
TRBJ1-5	once	NA	TRBV20-1	TGCAGTGCTAGAGATCCCCTGCCTAGCAATCAGCCCCAGCATTTT	CSARDPLPSNQPQHF
TRBJ2-7	many	NA	TRBV29-1	TGCAGCGTTGAAGACGGGCCCTACGAGCAGTACTTC	CSVEDGPYEQYF
TRBJ2-1	NA	TRBD1	TRBV6-2/TRBV6-3	TGTGCCAGCAGATTCCCCGGGACAGAACACAATGAGCAGTTCTTC	CASRFPGTEHNEQFF
TRBJ2-3	NA	NA	TRBV20-1	TGCAGTGCTTCCCCGGGGCGGGATACGCAGTATTTT	CSASPGRDTQYF
TRBJ2-6	NA	NA	TRBV24-1	TGTGCCACCAGTGACCCTGGGTCCCCTGGGGCCAACGTCCTGACTTTC	CATSDPGSPGANVLTF
TRBJ2-4	NA	TRBD2	TRBV24-1	TGTGCCACCAGTGACATTAGCGGGGGGGCCTACAATGAGCAGTACTTC	CATSDISGGAYNEQYF
TRBJ2-7	NA	TRBD2	TRBV5-5	TGTGCCAGCAGCCCCTGGACTAGCGGGGGACTCGAGCAGTACTTC	CASSPWTSGGLEQYF
TRBJ1-5	NA	TRBD1	TRBV28	TGTGCCAGCAGTTCACCGGGACAGGGTCGAGGTCAGCCCCAGCATTTT	CASSSPGQGRGQPQHF
TRBJ1-5	NA	TRBD1	TRBV12-3/TRBV12-4	TGTGCCAGCAGAGGACAGGCCAGGAATCAGCCCCAGCATTTT	CASRGQARNQPQHF
TRBJ1-2	NA	NA	TRBV29-1	TGCAGCGCTAGCGGGTGGGAGAACCGGGACGGAAGAAACTATGGCTACACCTTC	CSASGWENRDGRNYGYTF
TRBJ1-6	NA	TRBD1	TRBV4-3	TGCGCCAGCAGCCAAGCGGACAGGGGAATTTCACCCCTCCACTTT	CASSQADRGISPLHF
TRBJ2-1	many	NA	TRBV29-1	TGCAGCGTTGAATCCCCGGACCCAGAAATCTACAATGAGCAGTTCTTC	CSVESPDPEIYNEQFF
TRBJ1-6	NA	NA	TRBV6-5	TGTGCCAGCAGTTATTTGGCGAATTCACCCCTCCACTTT	CASSYLANSPLHF
TRBJ1-2	NA	NA	TRBV9	TGTGCCAGCAGCGTAGACGAAGCAGGATATGGCTACACCTTC	CASSVDEAGYGYTF
TRBJ2-7	NA	NA	TRBV7-2	TGTGCCAGCAGCTCCTCTCTGCTCTACGAGCAGTACTTC	CASSSSLLYEQYF
TRBJ2-7	few	NA	TRBV6-1	TGTGCCAGCAGCCGGGACCAAAACTACGAGCAGTACTTC	CASSRDQNYEQYF
TRBJ2-5	few	TRBD1	TRBV12-3/TRBV12-4	TGTGCCAGCAGCCCCATCAGGGGGCGGGAGACCCAGTACTTC	CASSPIRGRETQYF
TRBJ2-3	NA	NA	TRBV15	TGTGCCACCTCAGGGGCTTGGGGGGATACGCAGTATTTT	CATSGAWGDTQYF
TRBJ2-7	few	NA	TRBV12-3/TRBV12-4	TGTGCCAGCAGCCTTCCGGAGGGCTACGAGCAGTACTTC	CASSLPEGYEQYF
TRBJ2-5	few	NA	TRBV18	TGTGCCAGCTCACCACCACAGCCAAAAGAGACCCAGTACTTC	CASSPPQPKETQYF
TRBJ1-1	NA	NA	TRBV27	TGTGCCAACCGGGACGGAGCTTTCTTT	CANRDGAFF
TRBJ1-1	NA	NA	TRBV7-2	TGTGCCAGCAGCTTAGAATTACAGGGAAATGAAGCTTTCTTT	CASSLELQGNEAFF
TRBJ2-1	NA	TRBD2	TRBV5-4	TGTGCCAGCAGCGCCTTACTAGCGGGGGGGCCAAATGAGCAGTTCTTC	CASSALLAGGPNEQFF
TRBJ2-7	NA	NA	TRBV12-3/TRBV12-4	TGTGCCAGCAGTGCTACGGGGGCTGGAGAGCAGTACTTC	CASSATGAGEQYF
TRBJ2-7	NA	NA	TRBV20-1	TGCAGTGCTCCTCTCAGAAGCTCCTACGAGCAGTACTTC	CSAPLRSSYEQYF
TRBJ1-3	few	NA	TRBV12-3/TRBV12-4	TGTGCCAGCAGTTTAACAAGCGGCTCTGGAAACACCATATATTTT	CASSLTSGSGNTIYF
TRBJ1-3	once	NA	TRBV20-1	TGCAGTGCCGAAGTACAGCAAACTGGAAACACCATATATTTT	CSAEVQQTGNTIYF
TRBJ2-3	NA	TRBD1	TRBV6-5	TGTGCCAGCAATAACAGGGGGGATACAGATACGCAGTATTTT	CASNNRGDTDTQYF
TRBJ1-2	many	NA	TRBV5-5	TGTGCCAGCAGCCCTAACTATGGCTACACCTTC	CASSPNYGYTF
TRBJ1-1	NA	NA	TRBV11-1	TGTGCCAGCAGCTTAAATGGGGGGGAGAACACTAAAGCTTTCTTT	CASSLNGGENTKAFF
TRBJ2-5	NA	NA	TRBV5-1	TGCGCCAGCAGCTTGAACTCGCTCCCCGGACCAGAGACCCAGTACTTC	CASSLNSLPGPETQYF
TRBJ2-7	NA	TRBD1	TRBV2	TGTGCCAGCAGTTTTCAGGGGGCCGGTTCCTACGAGCAGTACTTC	CASSFQGAGSYEQYF
TRBJ2-3	once	NA	TRBV5-5	TGTGCCAGCAGCTTGGGGACCTGGGGCACAGATACGCAGTATTTT	CASSLGTWGTDTQYF
TRBJ2-7	few	NA	TRBV7-6	TGTGCCAGCAGCTTAGCGCCCAGCGGAAGCTACGAGCAGTACTTC	CASSLAPSGSYEQYF
TRBJ1-1	NA	NA	TRBV29-1	TGCAGCGTTGACAGTATTGGACTGACGAACACTGAAGCTTTCTTT	CSVDSIGLTNTEAFF
TRBJ1-6	NA	NA	TRBV29-1	TGCAGCGTTAGTGGGGGCCCAAATTCACCCCTCCACTTT	CSVSGGPNSPLHF
TRBJ1-2	NA	TRBD1	TRBV27	TGTGCCAGCAGAGACTCAGGGGGTTATGGCTACACCTTC	CASRDSGGYGYTF
TRBJ2-7	NA	TRBD1	TRBV20-1	TGCAGTGCTAGGCTCCGGGACAGAGGCCACGAGCAGTACTTC	CSARLRDRGHEQYF
TRBJ1-1	NA	NA	TRBV6-5	TGTGCCAGCAGTTACGGTTTAAACATGAACACTGAAGCTTTCTTT	CASSYGLNMNTEAFF
TRBJ1-2	few	TRBD1	TRBV12-3/TRBV12-4	TGTGCCAGCAGCCCCAGGGTCCTCCTAGGGGGCCATCGGGATGGCTACACCTTC	CASSPRVLLGGHRDGYTF